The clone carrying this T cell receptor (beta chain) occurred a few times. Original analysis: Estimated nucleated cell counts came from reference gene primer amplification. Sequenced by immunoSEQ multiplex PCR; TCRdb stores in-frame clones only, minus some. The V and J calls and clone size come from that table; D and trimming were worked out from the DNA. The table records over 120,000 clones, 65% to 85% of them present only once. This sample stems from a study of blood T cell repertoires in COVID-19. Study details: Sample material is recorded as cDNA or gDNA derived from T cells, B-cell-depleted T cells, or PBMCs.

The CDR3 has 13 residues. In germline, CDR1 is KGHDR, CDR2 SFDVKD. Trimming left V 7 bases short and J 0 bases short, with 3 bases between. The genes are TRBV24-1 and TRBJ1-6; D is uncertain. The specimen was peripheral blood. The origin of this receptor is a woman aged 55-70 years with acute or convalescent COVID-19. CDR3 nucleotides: TGTGCCACCAGGAGCTCCTATAATTCACCCCTCCACTTT. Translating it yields CATRSSYNSPLHF.